The entry that follows covers one T cell receptor (beta chain) sequence. As yet, its antigen is unknown. Germline lookup yields CDR1 SQVTM and CDR2 ANQGSEA. The CDR3 is 11 residues long. Trimming cost V 2 bases and J 8 bases, with 9 bases left between them. TCRdb reprocessed the reads via MiXCR and lists one record per CDR3 protein. This table holds about 890,000 distinct CDR3 sequences, approximately 31% found once. This record comes from a study of T cell repertoires in cytomegalovirus infection. The chain uses TRBV29-1 and TRBJ1-2; a possible D gene is TRBD1 (5 bases). This TCR came from a human donor in good health (CMV status not recorded). Some clones in this sample may be carry-over from other donors' samples. The starting material was cultured CD8+ T cells from PBMCs, obtained from culture after CMV antigen stimulation. CDR3 sequence (DNA): TGCAGCGTTGAAAGCCGGGACGGCTACACCTTC. Translation: CSVESRDGYTF.